What follows are 22 T cell receptor beta chains derived from one specimen sequenced in a study of OX40 agonist ivuxolimab in advanced cancers. Produced via immunoSEQ multiplex PCR; TCRdb's table is partial and in-frame only. This table has around 68,000 clones, around 93% appearing once. This material consisted of CD4+ or CD8+ T cells sorted from blood, taken in a trial of the OX40 agonist ivuxolimab. These receptors were obtained from an adult with an advanced solid tumor such as melanoma, head and neck, liver or kidney cancer.

J is TRBJ1-2 and V is TRBV6-5; no firm D call. Deletions cut 2 bases from V and 3 bases from J, with 10 bases between. Germline values: CDR1 MNHEY, CDR2 SVGAGI. The CDR3 is 14 residues long. The CDR3 DNA sequence: TGTGCCAGCAGTTACGATGTCGGCCACTATGGCTACACCTTC. It codes for CASSYDVGHYGYTF.

The rearrangement uses TRBV7-2 and TRBJ1-6; D gene uncertain. The CDR3 loop spans 17 amino acids. Trimming took off 3 bases at V and 6 bases at J, with 18 bases between the two ends. Germline CDR1 and CDR2: SGHTA and FQGNSA. CDR3 bases: TGTGCCAGCAGCTTTATTTTGGGCAGCTTCTTTAATTCACCCCTCCACTTT. It translates to CASSFILGSFFNSPLHF.

This clone is a singleton in its sample. The CDR3 here is CASSLLQRAINTEAFF. CDR3 in DNA: TGTGCCAGCAGTCTCCTCCAGAGGGCTATTAACACTGAAGCTTTCTTT. The genes are TRBV2 and TRBJ1-1; unclear D gene. This CDR3 region has 16 residues. V was cut by 5 bases and J by 2 bases, with 18 bases left in between. The germline V gene encodes CDR1 SNHLY and CDR2 FYNNEI.

The chain has TRBV18 and TRBJ1-2; no clear D. The germline V gene has CDR1 KGHSH and CDR2 LQKENI. V was shortened by 0 bases and J by 2 bases, with 7 bases between the two germline ends. This CDR3 has 14 amino acids. The CDR3 reads CASSPPWQNYGYTF. Here the CDR3 DNA reads TGTGCCAGCTCACCACCGTGGCAGAACTATGGCTACACCTTC.

V gene TRBV19 combines with J gene TRBJ2-2; D uncertain. The CDR3 is 15 residues long. Trimming stripped 1 base from V and 4 bases from J, with 10 bases between. Germline V gene sequence: CDR1 LNHDA, CDR2 SQIVND (reference sequence). CDR3 sequence (DNA): TGTGCCAGTAGTATAGTAGGGAAATTCACCGGGGAGCTGTTTTTT. The encoded protein is CASSIVGKFTGELFF.

CDR3 sequence reads: CASRRQGANYGYTF. In DNA form, the CDR3 reads TGTGCCAGCAGGAGACAGGGGGCCAACTATGGCTACACCTTC. J is TRBJ1-2 and V is TRBV6-5; 10 bases align to TRBD1. CDR1 and CDR2 (germline): MNHEY, SVGAGI. The CDR3 has 14 amino acids. V shed 6 bases, J shed 2 bases, and the junction held 3 bases outside the gene matches.

The V call is TRBV30, the J call TRBJ2-3; 7 bases agree with TRBD1. Trimming cost V 7 bases and J 0 bases; bases outside gene matches: 7. This CDR3 has 14 amino acids. Germline V gene lookup returns CDR1 GTSNPN and CDR2 SVGIG (reference sequence). CDR3 nucleotides: TGTGCCTCGTCCCGGACAGGTAGCACAGATACGCAGTATTTT. This sequence encodes CASSRTGSTDTQYF.

The CDR3 nucleotides are TGTGCCAGCAGCTTAGAAGGGGAGGGGTCCCCCCCGGGGACCTTC. Amino acid sequence: CASSLEGEGSPPGTF. The chain combines TRBV7-2 with TRBJ1-2, with D perhaps TRBD1 (5 bases). The CDR3 loop spans 15 amino acids. Germline V gene sequence: CDR1 SGHTA, CDR2 FQGNSA. V shed 1 base and J shed 14 bases, with 23 bases lying between them.

This chain joins TRBV15 and TRBJ1-6; no reliable D call. The V gene lost 5 bases and the J gene lost 11 bases, with 16 bases spanning the gap. The CDR3 consists of 14 residues. The germline CDR1 and CDR2 sequences are LNHNV and YYDKDF (reference sequence). CDR3 protein: CATSGDLGGTPLHF. The CDR3 DNA is TGTGCCACCAGCGGTGACCTAGGTGGGACACCCCTCCACTTT.

The chain joins TRBV11-2 to TRBJ1-2; D remains unclear. Germline V gives CDR1 SGHAT, CDR2 FQNNGV. The CDR3 runs to 12 residues. V was pared by 5 bases and J by 3 bases, with 7 bases between. The CDR3 spells CASSEDHYGYTF. The CDR3 nucleotides are TGTGCCAGCAGCGAGGATCACTATGGCTACACCTTC.

The CDR3 reads CASSPLAGAPHTQYF. In DNA, the CDR3 is TGTGCCAGCAGTCCCTTAGCGGGAGCCCCCCATACGCAGTATTTT. The chain carries TRBV2 and TRBJ2-3; 9 bases are shared with TRBD2. V was pared by 5 bases and J by 7 bases, with 10 bases of the junction left unmatched. The germline gives CDR1 SNHLY, CDR2 FYNNEI. This CDR3 spans 15 amino acids. The full variable domain, with the rest looked up from reference TRBV2 and TRBJ2-3, is EPEVTQTPSHQVTQMGQEVILRCVPISNHLYFYWYRQILGQKVEFLVSFYNNEISEKSEIFDDQFSVERPDGSNFTLKIRSTKLEDSAMYFCASSPLAGAPHTQYFGPGTRLTVL.

The J gene is TRBJ2-3, the V gene TRBV19; possibly TRBD1 for D (6 bases). V dropped 4 bases and J dropped 0 bases, with 11 bases sitting between them. Per the germline V gene, CDR1 is LNHDA and CDR2 is SQIVND (reference sequence). The CDR3 contains 15 residues. CDR3 sequence (DNA): TGTGCCAGTAGTAACAGGGCCTGGAGCACAGATACGCAGTATTTT. Protein sequence: CASSNRAWSTDTQYF.

The chain recombines TRBV21-1 with TRBJ2-3; the D call of TRBD2 is as the table states it, not checked on the DNA. TRBV21-1 is labeled a pseudogene. This CDR3 contains 19 residues. The DNA of the CDR3 is TGTGCCAGCAGCAAAGCGGGACTAGCGGGAGGGGGGGGCACAGATACGCAGTATTTT. It specifies CASSKAGLAGGGGTDTQYF.

CDR3: CAISDRGETQYF. The CDR3 DNA follows: TGTGCCATCAGTGATCGGGGGGAGACCCAGTACTTC. The V and J genes are TRBV10-3 and TRBJ2-5, with D perhaps TRBD2 (6 bases). Germline V gene lookup returns CDR1 ENHRY and CDR2 SYGVKD. The V gene lost 3 bases and the J gene lost 5 bases, with 7 bases spanning the gap. There are 12 residues in the CDR3.

The chain employs TRBV7-3 and TRBJ2-3; 8 positions agree with TRBD1. The CDR3 runs 14 residues. V was pared by 2 bases and J by 5 bases, with 3 bases of the junction left unmatched. The germline V gene encodes CDR1 SGHTA and CDR2 FQGTGA. The CDR3 DNA reads TGTGCCAGCAGCTTACGACAGGGGTTAGATACGCAGTATTTT. It codes for CASSLRQGLDTQYF.

This sequence joins TRBV30 and TRBJ1-1; 10 nucleotides agree with TRBD1. Germline CDR1 and CDR2: GTSNPN and SVGIG (reference sequence). CDR3 size: 18 residues. The junction had 16 bases not matched to a gene; V was cut back by 5 bases and J by 1 base. The CDR3 nucleotides read TGTGCCTGGTCGGTCCCAACCGGGACAGGGGCTGGGAACACTGAAGCTTTCTTT. This encodes CAWSVPTGTGAGNTEAFF.

This clone has just one count. This chain connects TRBV11-3 to TRBJ1-1; D is unclear. V lost 5 bases and J lost 1, with 11 bases in between. Germline CDR1 reads SGHNT; CDR2 reads YENEEA. The CDR3 is made up of 14 amino acids. The CDR3 here is CASSPREQNTEAFF. The DNA for the CDR3 is TGTGCCAGCAGCCCGAGGGAACAGAACACTGAAGCTTTCTTT.

This chain uses TRBV6-1 with TRBJ1-6; a possible D gene is TRBD1 (5 bases). Germline V gene lookup returns CDR1 MNHNS and CDR2 SASEGT. V was shortened by 4 bases and J by 0 bases, with 10 bases between the two germline ends. This CDR3 has 16 amino acids. The CDR3 loop reads CASSGDGSSYNSPLHF. The CDR3 DNA reads TGTGCCAGCAGTGGGGACGGGAGCTCCTATAATTCACCCCTCCACTTT.

This chain links TRBV6-4 with TRBJ2-2, with D possibly being TRBD2 (5 bases). V was trimmed by 4 bases and J by 2 bases, leaving 8 bases between them. Germline V gives CDR1 MRHNA, CDR2 SNTAGT. The CDR3 loop spans 14 amino acids. CDR3 in DNA: TGTGCCAGCAGTGCCGCTAGCAACACCGGGGAGCTGTTTTTT. Its protein product is CASSAASNTGELFF.

The rearrangement joins TRBV5-1 to TRBJ1-5, with D possibly TRBD1 on 5 matching bases. V was trimmed by 4 bases and J by 2 bases, leaving 13 bases between them. Germline values: CDR1 SGHRS, CDR2 YFSETQ. CDR3 size: 15 residues. CDR3 in amino acids: CASSSQGKGNQPQHF. CDR3 in DNA: TGCGCCAGCAGCAGCCAGGGCAAGGGCAATCAGCCCCAGCATTTT.

The rearrangement uses TRBV18 and TRBJ2-7; 7 bases fit TRBD1. The germline gives CDR1 KGHSH, CDR2 LQKENI. The CDR3 consists of 14 residues. The V gene end was trimmed by 3 bases and the J gene end by 1 base; junction bases not matched to a gene: 3. CDR3 nucleotides: TGTGCCAGCTCACCCCGGGACAGATCCTACGAGCAGTACTTC. This sequence encodes CASSPRDRSYEQYF.

The rearrangement links TRBV29-1 to TRBJ1-4; TRBD1 matches 8 bases. This CDR3 is built from 12 residues. CDR1 and CDR2 from the germline V gene are SQVTM and ANQGSEA. With 2 bases clipped from V and 7 bases from J, the junction kept 0 bases outside the gene matches. The CDR3 sequence: CSVETGGEKLFF. CDR3 DNA: TGCAGCGTTGAAACAGGGGGTGAAAAACTGTTTTTT.